This paragraph covers one T cell receptor beta chain sequence. Its antigen is as yet unknown. This entry belongs to a study of blood T cells in healthy people across ages. Findings of the study overall: Roughly linear declines in TCR beta diversity per million T cells occurred with age. Researchers deemed the diversity estimates from one million T cells underestimates.

The ends were cut back, 2 bases at V and 12 bases at J, with 23 bases in the middle. The CDR3 has 15 amino acids. The germline V gene has CDR1 SGHDT and CDR2 YYEEEE. For the second PCR, which ran for roughly 6 to 11 cycles, a sample-barcoded 5' primer and a J-beta primer mix were used. TCRdb processed the 5' RACE reads anew with MiXCR; each CDR3 protein has one entry. The sample contains roughly 1.9 million distinct CDR3 sequences, roughly two fifths of which appear only once. The chain has TRBV5-6 and TRBJ1-1; tentative D call: TRBD1 (5 bases). The receptor comes from a human donor in good health. The sample comprised blood. The CDR3 nucleotides read TGTGCCAGCAGCTTAAATGGACGACAGCCTGTGGAGACTTTCTTT. Encoded protein: CASSLNGRQPVETFF.